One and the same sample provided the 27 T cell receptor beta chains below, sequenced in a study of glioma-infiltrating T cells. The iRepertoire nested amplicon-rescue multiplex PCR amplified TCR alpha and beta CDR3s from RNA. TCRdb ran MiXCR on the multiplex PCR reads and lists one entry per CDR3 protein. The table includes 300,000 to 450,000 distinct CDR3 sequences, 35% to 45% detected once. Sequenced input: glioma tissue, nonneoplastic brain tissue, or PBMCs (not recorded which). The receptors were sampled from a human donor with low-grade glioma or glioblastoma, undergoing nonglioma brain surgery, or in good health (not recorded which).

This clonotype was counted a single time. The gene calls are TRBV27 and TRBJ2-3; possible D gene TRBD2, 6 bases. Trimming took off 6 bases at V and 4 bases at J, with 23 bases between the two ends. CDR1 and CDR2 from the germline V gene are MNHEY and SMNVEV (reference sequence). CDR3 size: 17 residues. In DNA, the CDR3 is TGTGCCAGCAGCTTAGGGACGTGGGAGGCTGAAGCAGATACGCAGTATTTT. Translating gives CASSLGTWEAEADTQYF.

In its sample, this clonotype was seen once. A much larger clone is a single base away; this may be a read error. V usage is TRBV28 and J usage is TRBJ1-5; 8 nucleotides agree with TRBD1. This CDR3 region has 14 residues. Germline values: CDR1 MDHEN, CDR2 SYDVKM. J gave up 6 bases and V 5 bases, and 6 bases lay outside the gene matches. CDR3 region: CASSVAQGAQPQHF. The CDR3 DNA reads TGTGCCAGCAGTGTCGCCCAGGGGGCTCAGCCCCAGCATTTT.

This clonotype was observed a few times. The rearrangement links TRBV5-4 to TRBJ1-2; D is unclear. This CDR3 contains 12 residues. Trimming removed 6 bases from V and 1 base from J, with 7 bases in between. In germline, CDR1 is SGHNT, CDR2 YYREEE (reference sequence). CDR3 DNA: TGTGCCAGCACCGGGAATAACTATGGCTACACCTTC. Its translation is CASTGNNYGYTF. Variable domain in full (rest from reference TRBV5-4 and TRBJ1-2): ETGVTQSPTHLIKTRGQQVTLRCSSQSGHNTVSWYQQALGQGPQFIFQYYREEENGRGNFPPRFSGLQFPNYSSELNVNALELDDSALYLCASTGNNYGYTFGSGTRLTVV.

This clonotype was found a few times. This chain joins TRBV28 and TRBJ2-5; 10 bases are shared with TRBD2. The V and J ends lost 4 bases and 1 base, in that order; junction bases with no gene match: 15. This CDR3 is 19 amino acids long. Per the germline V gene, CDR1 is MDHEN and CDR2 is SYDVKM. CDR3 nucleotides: TGTGCCAGCAGTTATCGGTTACTAGCGGGACAGCACCTCCAAGAGACCCAGTACTTC. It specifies CASSYRLLAGQHLQETQYF.

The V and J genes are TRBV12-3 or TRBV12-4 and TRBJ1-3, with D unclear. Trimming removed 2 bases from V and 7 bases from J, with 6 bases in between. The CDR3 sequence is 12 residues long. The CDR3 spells CASSLRYNTIYF. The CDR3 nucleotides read TGTGCCAGCAGTTTACGGTACAACACCATATATTTT.

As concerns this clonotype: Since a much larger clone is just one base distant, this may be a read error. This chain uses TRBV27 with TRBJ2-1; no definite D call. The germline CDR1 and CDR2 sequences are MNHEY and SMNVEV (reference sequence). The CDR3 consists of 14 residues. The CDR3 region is CAGSPRVEYNEQFF. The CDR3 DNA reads TGTGCCGGCAGTCCCCGGGTCGAATACAATGAGCAGTTCTTC.

The CDR3 spells CSVALAGVVDTQYF. CDR3 DNA: TGCAGCGTTGCCCTAGCGGGAGTGGTAGATACGCAGTATTTT. This chain connects TRBV20-1 to TRBJ2-3, with 10 bases identical to TRBD2. The CDR3 sequence is 14 residues long. CDR1 is DFQATT and CDR2 is SNEGSKA in the germline V gene (reference sequence).

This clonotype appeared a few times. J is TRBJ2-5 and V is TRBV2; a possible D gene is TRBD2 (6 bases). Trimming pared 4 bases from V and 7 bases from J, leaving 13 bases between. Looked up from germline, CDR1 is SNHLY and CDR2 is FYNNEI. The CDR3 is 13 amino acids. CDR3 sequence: CASSGGGRGTQYF. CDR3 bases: TGTGCCAGCAGTGGGGGAGGCCGTGGGACCCAGTACTTC. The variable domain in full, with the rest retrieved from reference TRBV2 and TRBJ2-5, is EPEVTQTPSHQVTQMGQEVILRCVPISNHLYFYWYRQILGQKVEFLVSFYNNEISEKSEIFDDQFSVERPDGSNFTLKIRSTKLEDSAMYFCASSGGGRGTQYFGPGTRLLVL.

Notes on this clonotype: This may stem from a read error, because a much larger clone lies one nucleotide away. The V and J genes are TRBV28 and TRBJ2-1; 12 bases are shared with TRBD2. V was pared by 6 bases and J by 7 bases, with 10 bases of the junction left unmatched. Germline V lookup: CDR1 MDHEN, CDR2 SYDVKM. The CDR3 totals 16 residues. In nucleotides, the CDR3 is TGTGCCAGCAGCACTCGACTAGCGGGAGTAATGAATGAGCAGTTCTTC. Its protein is CASSTRLAGVMNEQFF.

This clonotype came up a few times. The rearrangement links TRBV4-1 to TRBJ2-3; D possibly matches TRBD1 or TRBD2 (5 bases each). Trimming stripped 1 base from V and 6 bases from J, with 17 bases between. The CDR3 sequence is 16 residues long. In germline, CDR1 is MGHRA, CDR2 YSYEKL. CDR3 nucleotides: TGCGCCAGCAGCCAAGCCGGGGCTGGCTGGGGGGATACGCAGTATTTT. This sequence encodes CASSQAGAGWGDTQYF.

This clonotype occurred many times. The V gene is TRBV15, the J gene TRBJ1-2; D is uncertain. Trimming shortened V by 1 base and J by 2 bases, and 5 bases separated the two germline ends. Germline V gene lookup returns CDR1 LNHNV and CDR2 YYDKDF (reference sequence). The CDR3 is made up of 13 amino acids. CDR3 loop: CATSRGRNYGYTF. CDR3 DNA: TGTGCCACCAGCAGAGGCAGAAACTATGGCTACACCTTC.

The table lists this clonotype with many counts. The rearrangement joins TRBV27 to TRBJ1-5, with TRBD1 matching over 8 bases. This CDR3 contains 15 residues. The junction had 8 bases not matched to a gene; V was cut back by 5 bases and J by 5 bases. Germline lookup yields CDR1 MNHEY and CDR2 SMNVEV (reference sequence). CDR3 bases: TGTGCCAGCAGTCTCCAGGGGGCGATCTATCAGCCCCAGCATTTT. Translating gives CASSLQGAIYQPQHF.

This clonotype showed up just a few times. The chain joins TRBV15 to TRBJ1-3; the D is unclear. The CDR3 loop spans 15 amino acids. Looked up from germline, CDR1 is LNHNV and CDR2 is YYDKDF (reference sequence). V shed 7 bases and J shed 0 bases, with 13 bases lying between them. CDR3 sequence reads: CATIASTSSGNTIYF. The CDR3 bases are TGTGCCACCATAGCCTCAACGAGCTCTGGAAACACCATATATTTT.

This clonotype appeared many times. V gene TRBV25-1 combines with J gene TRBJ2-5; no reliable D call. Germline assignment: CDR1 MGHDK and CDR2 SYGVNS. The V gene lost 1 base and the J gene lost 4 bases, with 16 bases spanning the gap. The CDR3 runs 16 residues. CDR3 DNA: TGTGCCAGCAGTGAATCCGAGACCTCTACCCTAGAGACCCAGTACTTC. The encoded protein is CASSESETSTLETQYF.

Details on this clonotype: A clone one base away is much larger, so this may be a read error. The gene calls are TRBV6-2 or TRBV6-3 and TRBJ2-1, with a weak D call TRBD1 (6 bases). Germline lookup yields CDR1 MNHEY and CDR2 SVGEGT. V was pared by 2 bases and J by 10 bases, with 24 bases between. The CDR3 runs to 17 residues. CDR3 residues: CASSYLTARGINYEQFF. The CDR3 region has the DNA TGTGCCAGCAGTTACCTGACTGCAAGGGGGATTAACTACGAGCAGTTCTTC.

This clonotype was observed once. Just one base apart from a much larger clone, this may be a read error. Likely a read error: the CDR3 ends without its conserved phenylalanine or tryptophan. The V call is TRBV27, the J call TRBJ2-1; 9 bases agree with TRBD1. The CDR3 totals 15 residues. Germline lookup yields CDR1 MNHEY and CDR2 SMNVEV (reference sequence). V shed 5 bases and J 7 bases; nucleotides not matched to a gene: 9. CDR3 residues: CASSLRDRVRNEQFS. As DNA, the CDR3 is TGTGCCAGCAGTCTCCGGGACAGGGTTCGGAATGAGCAGTTCTCC.

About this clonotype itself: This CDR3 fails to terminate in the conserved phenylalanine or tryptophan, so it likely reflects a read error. CDR3: CASSLDSTGFSYEQYL. Written as DNA, the CDR3 is TGTGCCAGCAGCTTAGATTCGACAGGATTTTCCTACGAGCAGTACCTC. The chain has TRBV11-2 and TRBJ2-1; D perhaps matches TRBD1 (6 bases). The J call is doubtful: the DNA matches TRBJ2-7 better. Germline V gene sequence: CDR1 SGHAT, CDR2 FQNNGV. This CDR3 comprises 16 residues.

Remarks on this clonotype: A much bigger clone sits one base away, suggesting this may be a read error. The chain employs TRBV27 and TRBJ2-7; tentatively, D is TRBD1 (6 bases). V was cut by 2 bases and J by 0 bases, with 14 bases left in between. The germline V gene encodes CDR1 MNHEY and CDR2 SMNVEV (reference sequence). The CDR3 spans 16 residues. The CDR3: CASSLGGGPTSYEQYF. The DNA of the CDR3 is TGTGCCAGCAGTTTAGGGGGCGGACCCACCTCCTACGAGCAGTACTTC.

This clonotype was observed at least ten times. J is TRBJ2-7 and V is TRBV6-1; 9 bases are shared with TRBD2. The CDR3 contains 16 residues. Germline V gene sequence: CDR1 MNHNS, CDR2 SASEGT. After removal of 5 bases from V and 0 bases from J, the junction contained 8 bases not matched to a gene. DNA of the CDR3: TGTGCCAGCAGTCCAGATAGCGGGAGTAGCTCCTACGAGCAGTACTTC. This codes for CASSPDSGSSSYEQYF.

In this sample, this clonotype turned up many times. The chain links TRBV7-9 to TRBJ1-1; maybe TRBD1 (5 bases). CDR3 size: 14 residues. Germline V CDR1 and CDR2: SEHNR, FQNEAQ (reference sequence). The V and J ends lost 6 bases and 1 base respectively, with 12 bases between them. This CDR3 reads CASSLGQGNTEAFF. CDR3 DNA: TGTGCCAGCAGTTTGGGGCAGGGGAACACTGAAGCTTTCTTT.

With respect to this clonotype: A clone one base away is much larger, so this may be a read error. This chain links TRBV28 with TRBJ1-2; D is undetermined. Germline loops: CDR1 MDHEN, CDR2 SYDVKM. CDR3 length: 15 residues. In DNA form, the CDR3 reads TGTGCCAGCAGTTTAGTAGGCGGACTCACTTATGACTACACCTTC. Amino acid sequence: CASSLVGGLTYDYTF.

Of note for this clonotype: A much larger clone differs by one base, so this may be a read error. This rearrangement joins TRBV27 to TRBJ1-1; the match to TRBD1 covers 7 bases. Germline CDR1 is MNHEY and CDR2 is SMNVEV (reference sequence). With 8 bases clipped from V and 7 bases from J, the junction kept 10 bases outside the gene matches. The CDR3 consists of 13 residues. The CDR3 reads CASGGQRGNEAFF. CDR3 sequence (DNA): TGTGCCAGCGGGGGACAGAGGGGCAATGAAGCTTTCTTT.

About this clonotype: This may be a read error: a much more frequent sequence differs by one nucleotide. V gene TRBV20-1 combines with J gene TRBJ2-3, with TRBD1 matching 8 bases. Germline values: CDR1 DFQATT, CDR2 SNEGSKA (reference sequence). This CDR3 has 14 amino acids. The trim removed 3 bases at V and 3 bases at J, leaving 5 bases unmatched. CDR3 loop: CSARSRTGTDTQYF. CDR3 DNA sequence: TGCAGTGCTAGGTCTAGGACAGGGACAGATACGCAGTATTTT.

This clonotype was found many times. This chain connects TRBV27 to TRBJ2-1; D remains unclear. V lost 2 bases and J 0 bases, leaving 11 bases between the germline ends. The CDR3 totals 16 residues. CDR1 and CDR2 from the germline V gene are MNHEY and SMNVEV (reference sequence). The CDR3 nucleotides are TGTGCCAGCAGTTTAGTAGGGCCGAGCTCCTACAATGAGCAGTTCTTC. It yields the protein CASSLVGPSSYNEQFF.

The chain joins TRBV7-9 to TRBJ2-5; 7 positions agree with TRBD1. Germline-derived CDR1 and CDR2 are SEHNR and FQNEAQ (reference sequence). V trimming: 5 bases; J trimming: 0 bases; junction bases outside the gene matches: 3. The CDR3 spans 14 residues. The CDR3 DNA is TGTGCCAGCAGCCGTGGACAGGACCAAGAGACCCAGTACTTC. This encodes CASSRGQDQETQYF.

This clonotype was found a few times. The CDR3 here is CSARIQTYEQYF. The CDR3 nucleotides read TGCAGTGCTAGGATACAGACCTACGAGCAGTACTTC. The chain employs TRBV20-1 and TRBJ2-7; D ambiguous. CDR3 length: 12 amino acids. The V end lost 3 bases, the J end lost 2 bases, and 8 bases lay between the germline ends. Germline CDR1 reads DFQATT; CDR2 reads SNEGSKA (reference sequence).

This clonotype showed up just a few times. CDR3 residues: CASSLRLAGISNEQFF. The DNA for the CDR3 is TGTGCCAGCAGCCTAAGACTAGCGGGAATCAGCAATGAGCAGTTCTTC. The J gene is TRBJ2-1, the V gene TRBV7-2; TRBD2 aligns across 11 bases. Losses at the gene ends were 5 bases for V and 6 bases for J; bases not matched to a gene: 9. Germline V gene sequence: CDR1 SGHTA, CDR2 FQGNSA. The length of the CDR3 is 16 residues.